This T cell receptor (beta chain) was captured by sequencing in a study of blood T cell repertoires in COVID-19. Across the whole study: Acute and convalescent COVID-19 specimens originated in the United States, Italy and Spain.

Germline lookup yields CDR1 SNHLY and CDR2 FYNNEI. There are 16 residues in the CDR3. V was shortened by 6 bases and J by 6 bases, with 21 bases between the two germline ends. Source study methods: It was from reference gene primer amplification that nucleated cell counts were estimated. Here immunoSEQ multiplex PCR was the method, and the copy in TCRdb shows in-frame clones only, minus some. V and J calls and clone size follow that table, whereas D and trimming were derived from the DNA. The profile shows roughly 39,000 clones, 80% to 90% of them singletons. V and J are TRBV2 and TRBJ1-5, with D hard to call. This TCR was sampled from a man aged 50-60 years with active or convalescent COVID-19. Sequences were obtained from peripheral blood. CDR3 DNA: TGTGCCAGCAGAAGCTTGGAGGAAGCGACGCGTCAGCCCCAGCATTTT. Translation: CASRSLEEATRQPQHF. The full variable domain, its missing parts supplied by reference TRBV2 and TRBJ1-5, is EPEVTQTPSHQVTQMGQEVILRCVPISNHLYFYWYRQILGQKVEFLVSFYNNEISEKSEIFDDQFSVERPDGSNFTLKIRSTKLEDSAMYFCASRSLEEATRQPQHFGDGTRLSIL.